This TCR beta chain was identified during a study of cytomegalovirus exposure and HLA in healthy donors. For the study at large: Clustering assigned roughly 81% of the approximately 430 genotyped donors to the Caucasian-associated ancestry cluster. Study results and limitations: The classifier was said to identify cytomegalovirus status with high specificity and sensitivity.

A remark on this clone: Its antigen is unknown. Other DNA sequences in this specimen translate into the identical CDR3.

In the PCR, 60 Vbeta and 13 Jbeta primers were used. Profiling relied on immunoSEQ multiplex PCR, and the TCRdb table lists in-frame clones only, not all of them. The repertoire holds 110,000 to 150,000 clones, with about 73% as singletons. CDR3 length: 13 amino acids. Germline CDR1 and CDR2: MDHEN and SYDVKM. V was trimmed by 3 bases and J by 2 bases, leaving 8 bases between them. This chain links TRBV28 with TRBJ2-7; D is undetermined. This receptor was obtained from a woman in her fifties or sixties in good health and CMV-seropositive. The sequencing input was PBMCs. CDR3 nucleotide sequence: TGTGCCAGCAGTTTGAGTCCTACCTACGAGCAGTACTTC. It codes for CASSLSPTYEQYF.